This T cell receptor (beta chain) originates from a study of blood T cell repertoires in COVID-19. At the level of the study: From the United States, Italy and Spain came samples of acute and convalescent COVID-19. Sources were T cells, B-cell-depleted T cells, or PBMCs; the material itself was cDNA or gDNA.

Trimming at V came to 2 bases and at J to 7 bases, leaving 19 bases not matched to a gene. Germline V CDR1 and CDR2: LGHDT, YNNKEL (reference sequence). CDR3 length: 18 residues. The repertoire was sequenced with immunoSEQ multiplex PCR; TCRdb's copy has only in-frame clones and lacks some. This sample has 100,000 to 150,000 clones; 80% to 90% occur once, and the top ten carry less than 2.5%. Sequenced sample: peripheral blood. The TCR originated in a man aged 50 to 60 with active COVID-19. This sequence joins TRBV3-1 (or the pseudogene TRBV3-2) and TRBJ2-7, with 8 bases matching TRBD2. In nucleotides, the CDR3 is TGTGCCAGCAGCCAACCCCCCGGCGCATTCGGGAGGGCCAGGGAGCAGTACTTC. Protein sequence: CASSQPPGAFGRAREQYF.